This T cell receptor beta chain was profiled in a study of cytomegalovirus exposure and HLA in healthy donors. About the study: Among around 200 million T cells, an earlier analysis found roughly 100 million unique TCR beta sequences.

Notes on this clone: The antigen is undetermined.

After removal of 3 bases from V and 7 bases from J, the junction contained 6 bases not matched to a gene. Germline loops: CDR1 SGHRS, CDR2 YFSETQ. This CDR3 is 14 amino acids long. The PCR was carried out with 60 Vbeta primers and 13 Jbeta primers. Clones were read by immunoSEQ multiplex PCR, and TCRdb kept only the in-frame ones, dropping some. The sample has 85,000 to 120,000 clones, around 77% seen once; the top ten hold 8% to 10%. Points from the study as a whole: According to reports, the classifier identified cytomegalovirus status with high specificity and sensitivity. The number of N-insertions in an Asian-associated ancestry cluster was reportedly below the roughly 660-donor mean in a later analysis. Among TCR beta chains, those listed as cytomegalovirus-associated numbered roughly 150.

This TCR was recovered from a male donor in good health and CMV-seropositive. The chain links TRBV5-1 to TRBJ2-1; 8 bases align to TRBD1. Input material: PBMCs. CDR3 region: CASSSRQGRNEQFF. The CDR3 coding sequence is TGCGCCAGCAGCTCTCGACAGGGGAGGAATGAGCAGTTCTTC.